This entry lists 24 T cell receptor beta chains sequenced from one sample in a study of T-cell memory formation after mild COVID-19. TCRdb processed the 5' RACE reads anew with MiXCR; each CDR3 protein has one entry. This table holds around 120,000 distinct CDR3 sequences, roughly 15% found once. The sequenced sample consisted of PBMCs or a T cell subset sorted from them (not recorded which). All receptors come from an adult woman who had mild COVID-19 (a few samples of this study predate the infection). Cell type and time point are not known.

This clonotype has a handful of counts. The chain combines TRBV20-1 with TRBJ2-5, with 11 bases lining up with TRBD2. Unmatched junction bases numbered 5, after V lost 3 bases and J lost 5 bases. This CDR3 region has 14 residues. Germline CDR1 DFQATT, CDR2 SNEGSKA (reference sequence). The CDR3 bases are TGCAGTGCTAGTTTCACTAGCGGGAGTGAGACCCAGTACTTC. As protein: CSASFTSGSETQYF.

The V and J genes are TRBV9 and TRBJ2-5; 9 bases map to TRBD2. The CDR3 totals 15 residues. Losses at the gene ends were 1 base for V and 1 base for J; bases not matched to a gene: 2. From germline, CDR1 is SGDLS and CDR2 YYNGEE. CDR3 DNA: TGTGCCAGCAGCGTAAGCGGGGGGCCCCAAGAGACCCAGTACTTC. This gives the protein CASSVSGGPQETQYF.

This clonotype occurred a few times. CDR3 in DNA: TGTGCCAGCAGTTTAAAGGGCTATGGCTACACCTTC. This codes for CASSLKGYGYTF. The chain has TRBV27 and TRBJ1-2; D gene ambiguous. Trimming took off 2 bases at V and 4 bases at J, with 5 bases between the two ends. Per the germline V gene, CDR1 is MNHEY and CDR2 is SMNVEV (reference sequence). The CDR3 sequence is 12 residues long.

This clonotype was seen only a few times. The chain carries TRBV6-5 and TRBJ1-1, with a weak D call TRBD1 (6 bases). The germline V gene has CDR1 MNHEY and CDR2 SVGAGI. V was shortened by 1 base and J by 4 bases, with 10 bases between the two germline ends. CDR3 length: 14 residues. The DNA of the CDR3 is TGTGCCAGCAGTTACTGGGTAGGGGGCACTGAAGCTTTCTTT. The encoded protein is CASSYWVGGTEAFF.

The V call is TRBV5-1, the J call TRBJ1-1, with a possible D match to TRBD1 (5 bases). The CDR3 runs to 15 residues. Germline-derived CDR1 and CDR2 are SGHRS and YFSETQ. The V end was cut by 0 bases, the J end by 1 base, with 10 bases between. The CDR3 DNA follows: TGCGCCAGCAGCTTGGCCTACGGGGGGAACACTGAAGCTTTCTTT. This codes for CASSLAYGGNTEAFF.

The chain combines TRBV30 with TRBJ2-1, with D possibly matching TRBD1 (5 bases). The CDR3 is 14 residues long. Germline V gene data show CDR1 as GTSNPN and CDR2 as SVGIG (reference sequence). V lost 0 bases to trimming and J lost 7 bases, with 13 bases between them. CDR3 residues: CAWSVGQGWNEQFF. In nucleotides, the CDR3 is TGTGCCTGGAGTGTTGGCCAGGGATGGAATGAGCAGTTCTTC.

This clonotype has a count of ten or more. The chain links TRBV9 to TRBJ2-7, with no clear D. Germline V gene sequence: CDR1 SGDLS, CDR2 YYNGEE. There are 10 residues in the CDR3. Trimming stripped 5 bases from V and 7 bases from J, with 7 bases between. Written as DNA, the CDR3 is TGTGCCAGCAGGTGGGGTGAGCAGTACTTC. Translating it yields CASRWGEQYF. Full variable domain (missing parts from reference TRBV9 and TRBJ2-7): DSGVTQTPKHLITATGQRVTLRCSPRSGDLSVYWYQQSLDQGLQFLIQYYNGEERAKGNILERFSAQQFPDLHSELNLSSLELGDSALYFCASRWGEQYFGPGTRLTVT.

This clonotype was detected once. The chain recombines TRBV7-9 with TRBJ2-3; D perhaps matches TRBD1 (6 bases). CDR3 size: 15 residues. With 3 bases removed from V and 4 bases from J, the gap between germline ends came to 14 bases. CDR1 SEHNR and CDR2 FQNEAQ come from the germline V gene (reference sequence). CDR3 sequence (DNA): TGTGCCAGCAGCTTTGAGGGAACAGGGCCAGATACGCAGTATTTT. Translated, it gives CASSFEGTGPDTQYF.

V is TRBV7-9 and J is TRBJ2-2; TRBD1 might be the D (5 bases). Germline V gives CDR1 SEHNR, CDR2 FQNEAQ (reference sequence). With 1 base removed from V and 6 bases from J, the gap between germline ends came to 12 bases. The CDR3 runs to 15 residues. This CDR3 reads CASSLGQLPAGELFF. The CDR3, as DNA: TGTGCCAGCAGCTTAGGACAGCTACCCGCCGGGGAGCTGTTTTTT.

The chain recombines TRBV5-1 with TRBJ2-5; D unclear. The length of the CDR3 is 14 residues. The V and J ends lost 3 bases and 5 bases respectively, with 14 bases between them. Germline CDR1 reads SGHRS; CDR2 reads YFSETQ. The CDR3: CASSSLNTVETQYF. CDR3 bases: TGCGCCAGCAGCTCACTGAACACAGTGGAGACCCAGTACTTC.

This clonotype showed up just a few times. The chain employs TRBV7-9 and TRBJ2-7, with TRBD1 matching 9 bases. In germline, CDR1 is SEHNR, CDR2 FQNEAQ (reference sequence). The CDR3 runs to 18 residues. V was clipped by 0 bases and J by 3 bases; unmatched bases: 12. The CDR3 loop is CASSLATMEGQGSYEQYF. In DNA, the CDR3 is TGTGCCAGCAGCTTAGCGACCATGGAAGGACAGGGGAGCTACGAGCAGTACTTC.

The table lists this clonotype with a few counts. J is TRBJ2-7 and V is TRBV6-1, with 10 nucleotides matching TRBD2. The CDR3 covers 16 residues. The V gene's germline CDR1 is MNHNS and CDR2 SASEGT. The trim removed 6 bases at V and 5 bases at J, leaving 13 bases unmatched. The CDR3 nucleotides are TGTGCCAGCAGGAATCTAACCGGGACTAGCGTCCACGAGCAGTACTTC. Translating it yields CASRNLTGTSVHEQYF.

The V gene is TRBV5-1, the J gene TRBJ1-6, with D hard to call. The CDR3 runs to 15 residues. V was pared by 4 bases and J by 5 bases, with 13 bases between. The germline V gene has CDR1 SGHRS and CDR2 YFSETQ. This CDR3 reads CASSMDLRNNSPLHF. The CDR3 nucleotides read TGCGCCAGCAGCATGGACCTTAGGAATAATTCACCCCTCCACTTT.

This clonotype was seen a handful of times. The chain recombines TRBV12-3 or TRBV12-4 with TRBJ2-1; possible D gene TRBD2, 6 bases. This CDR3 has 14 amino acids. With 3 bases removed from V and 3 bases from J, the gap between germline ends came to 9 bases. The CDR3 spells CASSFVSGYNEQFF. The CDR3 DNA reads as TGTGCCAGCAGTTTTGTTAGCGGCTACAATGAGCAGTTCTTC.

This rearrangement joins TRBV9 to TRBJ2-7; D perhaps matches TRBD2 (6 bases). The V end was cut by 0 bases, the J end by 0 bases, with 13 bases between. The CDR3 is 16 amino acids. Germline V lookup: CDR1 SGDLS, CDR2 YYNGEE. CDR3 sequence (DNA): TGTGCCAGCAGCGTAGGTGAGGGAGGCTTCTCCTACGAGCAGTACTTC. It specifies CASSVGEGGFSYEQYF.

This clonotype was recorded a few times. V is TRBV5-1 and J is TRBJ2-5; TRBD2 matches at 13 bases. Germline trimming cut 6 bases from V and 4 bases from J; bases unmatched to any gene: 6. Germline CDR1 SGHRS, CDR2 YFSETQ. This CDR3 contains 15 residues. CDR3 amino acids: CASITWTSGGETQYF. Here the CDR3 DNA reads TGCGCCAGCATAACTTGGACTAGCGGGGGAGAGACCCAGTACTTC.

This clonotype was counted only a few times. The genes are TRBV4-2 and TRBJ2-7; no reliable D call. V lost 4 bases and J 1 base, leaving 14 bases between the germline ends. CDR3 length: 15 amino acids. Germline CDR1 LGHNA, CDR2 YNFKEQ. Here the CDR3 reads CASSLEEGDSYEQYF. The CDR3, as DNA: TGTGCCAGCAGCCTAGAAGAAGGAGATTCCTACGAGCAGTACTTC.

This chain joins TRBV21-1 and TRBJ2-2; the table's D call TRBD1 went unverified against the DNA. TRBV21-1 has pseudogene status. The CDR3 runs 18 residues. CDR3 sequence: CASSKEGSGQGTTGELFF. CDR3 DNA sequence: TGTGCCAGCAGCAAAGAGGGGTCGGGACAGGGGACCACCGGGGAGCTGTTTTTT.

This clonotype has a count of ten or more. The rearrangement links TRBV10-3 to TRBJ2-2; no clear D. The V gene's germline CDR1 is ENHRY and CDR2 SYGVKD. The CDR3 extends over 13 amino acids. Trimming left V 0 bases short and J 7 bases short, with 6 bases between. CDR3 in DNA: TGTGCCATCAGTGAGTCCGCCCGCGGGGAGCTGTTTTTT. Translating gives CAISESARGELFF.

This clonotype has more than one count but fewer than ten. The chain recombines TRBV24-1 with TRBJ1-4; 9 bases match TRBD1. Trimming at V came to 3 bases and at J to 8 bases, leaving 9 bases not matched to a gene. The CDR3 extends over 16 amino acids. CDR1 KGHDR and CDR2 SFDVKD come from the germline V gene. The CDR3 here is CATSDARDRVGEKLFF. The CDR3 DNA sequence: TGTGCCACCAGTGATGCCCGGGACAGGGTTGGCGAAAAACTGTTTTTT.

This clonotype was seen more than once but under ten times. The chain employs TRBV20-1 and TRBJ2-4, with 9 bases identical to TRBD2. The V and J ends lost 1 base and 1 base, in that order; junction bases with no gene match: 5. The CDR3 covers 16 residues. Germline V CDR1 and CDR2: DFQATT, SNEGSKA (reference sequence). As DNA, the CDR3 is TGCAGTGCTAGAGTTGCGGGAGGGTATGCCAAAAACATTCAGTACTTC. Protein sequence: CSARVAGGYAKNIQYF.

This clonotype has only a few counts. The chain uses TRBV4-2 and TRBJ2-5, with 10 nucleotides matching TRBD2. J gave up 9 bases and V 0 bases, and 10 bases lay outside the gene matches. The CDR3 consists of 16 residues. CDR1 LGHNA and CDR2 YNFKEQ come from the germline V gene. CDR3 in amino acids: CASSQERGQREGPQYF. In DNA form, the CDR3 reads TGTGCCAGCAGCCAAGAAAGGGGACAGCGGGAGGGGCCCCAGTACTTC.

This chain connects TRBV6-1 to TRBJ1-5; a weak D match, TRBD1 (5 bases). The CDR3 length is 15 residues. Germline CDR1 reads MNHNS; CDR2 reads SASEGT. V lost 8 bases and J 2 bases, leaving 16 bases between the germline ends. In DNA form, the CDR3 reads TGTGCCAGCGGGGGGTGGGGGAATGGCAATCAGCCCCAGCATTTT. As protein: CASGGWGNGNQPQHF.

The table lists this clonotype with a few counts. The rearrangement links TRBV27 to TRBJ2-7; TRBD1 matches at 9 bases. J was trimmed by 4 bases and V by 3 bases; bases with no gene match: 10. Germline V gene sequence: CDR1 MNHEY, CDR2 SMNVEV (reference sequence). The CDR3 is 16 residues long. The CDR3, as DNA: TGTGCCAGCAGTTTTCGACCCGGGACAGGGAAGTACGAGCAGTACTTC. As protein: CASSFRPGTGKYEQYF.